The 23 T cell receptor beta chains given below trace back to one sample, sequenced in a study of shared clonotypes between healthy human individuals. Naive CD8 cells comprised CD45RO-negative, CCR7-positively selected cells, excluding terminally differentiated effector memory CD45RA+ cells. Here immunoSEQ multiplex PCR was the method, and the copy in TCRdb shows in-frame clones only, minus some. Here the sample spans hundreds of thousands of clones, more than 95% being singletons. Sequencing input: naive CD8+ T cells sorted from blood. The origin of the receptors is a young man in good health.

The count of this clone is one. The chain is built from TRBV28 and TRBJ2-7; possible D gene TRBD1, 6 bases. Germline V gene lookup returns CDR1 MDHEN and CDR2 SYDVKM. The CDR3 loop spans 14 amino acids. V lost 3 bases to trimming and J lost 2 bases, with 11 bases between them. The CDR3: CASSFRDTTYEQYF. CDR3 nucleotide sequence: TGTGCCAGCAGTTTCAGGGACACGACCTACGAGCAGTACTTC.

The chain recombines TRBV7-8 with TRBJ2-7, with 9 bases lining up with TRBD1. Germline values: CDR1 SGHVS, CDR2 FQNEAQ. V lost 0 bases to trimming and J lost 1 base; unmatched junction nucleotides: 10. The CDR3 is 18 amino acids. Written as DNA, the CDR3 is TGTGCCAGCAGCTTAGCGCGTAGAGGACAGGGGATTTCCTACGAGCAGTACTTC. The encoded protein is CASSLARRGQGISYEQYF.

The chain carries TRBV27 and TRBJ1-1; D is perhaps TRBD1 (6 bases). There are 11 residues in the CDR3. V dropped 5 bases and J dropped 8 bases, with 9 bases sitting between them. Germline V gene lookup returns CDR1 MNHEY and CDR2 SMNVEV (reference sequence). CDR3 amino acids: CASSGGQEAFF. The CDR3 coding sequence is TGTGCCAGCAGTGGAGGACAGGAAGCTTTCTTT.

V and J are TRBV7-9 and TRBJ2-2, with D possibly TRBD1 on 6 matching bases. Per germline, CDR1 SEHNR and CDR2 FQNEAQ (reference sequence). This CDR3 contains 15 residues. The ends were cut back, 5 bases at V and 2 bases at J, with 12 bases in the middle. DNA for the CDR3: TGTGCCAGCAGCGGACCGGGACACAACACCGGGGAGCTGTTTTTT. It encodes CASSGPGHNTGELFF.

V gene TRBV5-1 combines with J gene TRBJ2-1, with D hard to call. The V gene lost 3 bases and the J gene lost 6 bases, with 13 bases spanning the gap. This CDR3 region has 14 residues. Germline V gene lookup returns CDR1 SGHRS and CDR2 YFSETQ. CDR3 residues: CASSSATLTNEQFF. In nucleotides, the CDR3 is TGCGCCAGCAGCTCAGCAACGCTTACCAATGAGCAGTTCTTC.

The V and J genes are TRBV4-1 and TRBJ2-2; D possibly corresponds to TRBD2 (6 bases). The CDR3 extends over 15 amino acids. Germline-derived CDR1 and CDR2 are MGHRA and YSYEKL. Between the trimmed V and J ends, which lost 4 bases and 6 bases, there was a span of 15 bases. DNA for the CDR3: TGCGCCAGCAGCCCCTCTGGCGGGGACTCCGGGGAGCTGTTTTTT. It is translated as CASSPSGGDSGELFF.

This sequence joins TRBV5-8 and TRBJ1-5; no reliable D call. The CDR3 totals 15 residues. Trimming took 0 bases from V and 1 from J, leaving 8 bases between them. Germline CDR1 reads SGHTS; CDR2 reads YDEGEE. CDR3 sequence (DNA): TGTGCCAGCAGCTTGGAGTTCAGGAGCAATCAGCCCCAGCATTTT. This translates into CASSLEFRSNQPQHF.

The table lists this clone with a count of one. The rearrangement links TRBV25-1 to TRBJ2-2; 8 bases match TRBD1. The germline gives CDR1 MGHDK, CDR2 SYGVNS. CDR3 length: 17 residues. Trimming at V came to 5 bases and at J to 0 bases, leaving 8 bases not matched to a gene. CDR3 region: CASSPKDRDPNTGELFF. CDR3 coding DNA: TGTGCCAGCAGTCCCAAGGACAGGGATCCGAACACCGGGGAGCTGTTTTTT.

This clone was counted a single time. In nucleotides, the CDR3 is TGTGCCAGCAGCGTAGCGCTGCTAGCGGGATGGGATGAGCAGTTCTTC. Protein: CASSVALLAGWDEQFF. The chain uses TRBV9 and TRBJ2-1; TRBD2 agrees at 9 bases. Per the germline V gene, CDR1 is SGDLS and CDR2 is YYNGEE. The J segment lost 8 bases and the V segment lost 0 bases, leaving 9 bases of the junction unmatched. The CDR3 loop spans 16 amino acids. Full variable domain (missing parts from reference TRBV9 and TRBJ2-1): DSGVTQTPKHLITATGQRVTLRCSPRSGDLSVYWYQQSLDQGLQFLIQYYNGEERAKGNILERFSAQQFPDLHSELNLSSLELGDSALYFCASSVALLAGWDEQFFGPGTRLTVL.

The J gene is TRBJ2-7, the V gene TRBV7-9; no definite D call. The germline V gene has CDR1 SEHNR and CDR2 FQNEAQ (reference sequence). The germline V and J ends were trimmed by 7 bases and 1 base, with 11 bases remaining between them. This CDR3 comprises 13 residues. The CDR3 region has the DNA TGTGCCAGCAAAGGACCGCGGTCCTACGAGCAGTACTTC. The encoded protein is CASKGPRSYEQYF.

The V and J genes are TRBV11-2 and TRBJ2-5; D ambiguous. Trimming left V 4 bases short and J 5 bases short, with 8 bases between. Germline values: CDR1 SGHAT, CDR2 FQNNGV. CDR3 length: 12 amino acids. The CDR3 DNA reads TGTGCCAGCAGCTCCTCAAGGGAGACCCAGTACTTC. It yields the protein CASSSSRETQYF.

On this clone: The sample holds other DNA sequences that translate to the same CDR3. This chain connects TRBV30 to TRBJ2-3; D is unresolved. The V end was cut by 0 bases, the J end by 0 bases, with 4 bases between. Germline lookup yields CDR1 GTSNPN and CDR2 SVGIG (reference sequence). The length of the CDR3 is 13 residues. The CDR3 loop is CAWSVLSTDTQYF. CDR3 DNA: TGTGCCTGGAGTGTACTAAGCACAGATACGCAGTATTTT.

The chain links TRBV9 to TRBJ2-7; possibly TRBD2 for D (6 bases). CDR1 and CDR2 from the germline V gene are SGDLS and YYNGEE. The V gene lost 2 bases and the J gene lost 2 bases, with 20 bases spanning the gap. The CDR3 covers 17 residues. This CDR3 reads CASSVGSRVSGAYEQYF. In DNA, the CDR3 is TGTGCCAGCAGCGTGGGGAGTCGAGTTTCGGGAGCCTACGAGCAGTACTTC.

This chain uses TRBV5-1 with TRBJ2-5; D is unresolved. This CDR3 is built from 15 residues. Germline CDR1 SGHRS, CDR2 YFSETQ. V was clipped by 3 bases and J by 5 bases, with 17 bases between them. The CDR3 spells CASSSESGRSETQYF. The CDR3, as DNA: TGCGCCAGCAGCTCAGAAAGTGGGCGCTCGGAGACCCAGTACTTC. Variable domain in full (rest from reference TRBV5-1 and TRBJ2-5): KAGVTQTPRYLIKTRGQQVTLSCSPISGHRSVSWYQQTPGQGLQFLFEYFSETQRNKGNFPGRFSGRQFSNSRSEMNVSTLELGDSALYLCASSSESGRSETQYFGPGTRLLVL.

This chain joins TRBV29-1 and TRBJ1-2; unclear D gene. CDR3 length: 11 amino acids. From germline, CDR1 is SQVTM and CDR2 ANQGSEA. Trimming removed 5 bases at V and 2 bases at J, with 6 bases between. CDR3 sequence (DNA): TGCAGCGTTTTAACCAACTATGGCTACACCTTC. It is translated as CSVLTNYGYTF.

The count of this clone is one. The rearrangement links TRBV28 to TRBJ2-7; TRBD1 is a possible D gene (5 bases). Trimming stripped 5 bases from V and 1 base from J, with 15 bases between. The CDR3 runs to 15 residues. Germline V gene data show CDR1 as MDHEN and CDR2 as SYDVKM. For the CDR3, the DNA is TGTGCCAGCAGTCCTGTGACAGCCTTTTCCTACGAGCAGTACTTC. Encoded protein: CASSPVTAFSYEQYF.

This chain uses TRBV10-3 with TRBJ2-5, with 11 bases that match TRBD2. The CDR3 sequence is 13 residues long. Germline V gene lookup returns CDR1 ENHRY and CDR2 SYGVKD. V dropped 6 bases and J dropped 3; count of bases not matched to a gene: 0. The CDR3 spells CAIRGLAEETQYF. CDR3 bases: TGTGCCATCAGGGGACTAGCGGAAGAGACCCAGTACTTC.

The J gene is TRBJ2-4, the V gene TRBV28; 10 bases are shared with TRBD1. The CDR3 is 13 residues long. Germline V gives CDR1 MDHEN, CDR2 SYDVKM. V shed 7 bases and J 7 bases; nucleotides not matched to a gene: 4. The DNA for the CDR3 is TGTGCCAGCATGGGACAGGGGTTCAACATTCAGTACTTC. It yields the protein CASMGQGFNIQYF.

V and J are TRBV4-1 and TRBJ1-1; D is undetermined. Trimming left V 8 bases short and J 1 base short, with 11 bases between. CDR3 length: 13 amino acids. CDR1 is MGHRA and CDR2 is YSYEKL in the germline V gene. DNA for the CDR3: TGCGCCAGCGGCATCTCGTGGAACACTGAAGCTTTCTTT. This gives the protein CASGISWNTEAFF.

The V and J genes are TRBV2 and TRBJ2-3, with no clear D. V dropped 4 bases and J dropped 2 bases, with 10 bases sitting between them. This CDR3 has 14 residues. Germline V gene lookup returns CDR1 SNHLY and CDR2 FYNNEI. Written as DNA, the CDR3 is TGTGCCAGCAGTGCGGGCAGTCTCACAGATACGCAGTATTTT. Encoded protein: CASSAGSLTDTQYF.

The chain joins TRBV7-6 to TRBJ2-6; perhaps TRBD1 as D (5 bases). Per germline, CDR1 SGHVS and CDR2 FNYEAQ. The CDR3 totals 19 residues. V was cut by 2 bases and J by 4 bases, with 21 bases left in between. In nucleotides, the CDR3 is TGTGCCAGCAGCTTATCAAAGGGGCAGCTCCTAGGCGGGGCCAACGTCCTGACTTTC. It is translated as CASSLSKGQLLGGANVLTF.

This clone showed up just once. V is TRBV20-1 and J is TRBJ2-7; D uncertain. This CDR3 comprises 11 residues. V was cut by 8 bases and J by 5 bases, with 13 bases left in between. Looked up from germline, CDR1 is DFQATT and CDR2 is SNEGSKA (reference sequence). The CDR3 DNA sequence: TGCAGTTCTAAAGGTGGGGACGAGCAGTACTTC. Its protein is CSSKGGDEQYF.

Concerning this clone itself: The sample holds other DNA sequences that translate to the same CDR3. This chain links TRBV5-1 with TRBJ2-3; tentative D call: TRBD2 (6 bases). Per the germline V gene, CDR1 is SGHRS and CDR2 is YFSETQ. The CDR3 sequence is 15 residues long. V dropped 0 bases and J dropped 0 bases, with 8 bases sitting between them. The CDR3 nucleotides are TGCGCCAGCAGCTTGGAAGCGGGTAGCACAGATACGCAGTATTTT. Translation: CASSLEAGSTDTQYF.